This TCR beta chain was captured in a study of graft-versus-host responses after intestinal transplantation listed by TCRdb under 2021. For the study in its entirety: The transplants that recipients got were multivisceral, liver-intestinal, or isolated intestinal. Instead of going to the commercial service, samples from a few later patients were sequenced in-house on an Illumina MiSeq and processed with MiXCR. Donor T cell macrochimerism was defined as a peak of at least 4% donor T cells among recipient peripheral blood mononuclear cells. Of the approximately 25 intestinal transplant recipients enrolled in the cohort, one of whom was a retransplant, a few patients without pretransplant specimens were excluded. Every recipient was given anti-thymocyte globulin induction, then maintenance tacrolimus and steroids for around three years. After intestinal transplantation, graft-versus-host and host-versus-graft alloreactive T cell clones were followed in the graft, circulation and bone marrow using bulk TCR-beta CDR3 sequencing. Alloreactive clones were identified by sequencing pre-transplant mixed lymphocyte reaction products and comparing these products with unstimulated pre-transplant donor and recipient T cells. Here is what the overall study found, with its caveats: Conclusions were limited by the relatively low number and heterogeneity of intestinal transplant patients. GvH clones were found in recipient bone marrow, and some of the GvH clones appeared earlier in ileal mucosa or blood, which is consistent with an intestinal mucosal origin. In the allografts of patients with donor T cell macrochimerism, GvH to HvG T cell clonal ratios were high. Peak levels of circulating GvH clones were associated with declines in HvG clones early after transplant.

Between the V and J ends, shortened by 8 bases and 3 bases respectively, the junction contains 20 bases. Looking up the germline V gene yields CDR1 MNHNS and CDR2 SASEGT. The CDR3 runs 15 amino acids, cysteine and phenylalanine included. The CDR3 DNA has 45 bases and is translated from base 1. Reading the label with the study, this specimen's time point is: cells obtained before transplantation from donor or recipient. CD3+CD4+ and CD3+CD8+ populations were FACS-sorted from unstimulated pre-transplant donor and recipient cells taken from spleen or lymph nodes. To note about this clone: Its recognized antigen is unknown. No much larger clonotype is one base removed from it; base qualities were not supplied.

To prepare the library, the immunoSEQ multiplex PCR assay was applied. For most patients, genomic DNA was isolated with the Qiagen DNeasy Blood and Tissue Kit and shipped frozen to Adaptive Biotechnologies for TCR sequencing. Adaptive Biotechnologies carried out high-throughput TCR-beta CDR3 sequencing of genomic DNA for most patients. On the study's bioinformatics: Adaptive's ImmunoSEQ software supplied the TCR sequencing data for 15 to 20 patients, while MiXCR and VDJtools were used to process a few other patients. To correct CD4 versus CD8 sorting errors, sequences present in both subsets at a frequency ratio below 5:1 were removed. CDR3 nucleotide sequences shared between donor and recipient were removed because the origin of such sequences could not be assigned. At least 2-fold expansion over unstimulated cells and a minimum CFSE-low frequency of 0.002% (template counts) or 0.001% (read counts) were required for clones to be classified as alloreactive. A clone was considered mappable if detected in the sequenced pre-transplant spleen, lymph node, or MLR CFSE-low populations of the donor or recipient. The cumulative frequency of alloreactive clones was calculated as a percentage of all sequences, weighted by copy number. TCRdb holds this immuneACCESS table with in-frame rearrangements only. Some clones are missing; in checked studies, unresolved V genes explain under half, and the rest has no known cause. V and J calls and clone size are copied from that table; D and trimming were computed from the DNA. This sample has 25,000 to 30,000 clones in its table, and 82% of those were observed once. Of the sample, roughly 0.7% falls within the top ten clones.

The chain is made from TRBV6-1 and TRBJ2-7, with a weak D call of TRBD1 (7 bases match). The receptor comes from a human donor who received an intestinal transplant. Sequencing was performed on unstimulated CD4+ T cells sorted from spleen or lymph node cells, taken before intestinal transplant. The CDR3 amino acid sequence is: CASHPGVAGGYEQYF. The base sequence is TGTGCCAGCCACCCGGGGGTGGCAGGGGGCTACGAGCAGTACTTC.